The sequence of this T cell receptor (beta chain) was determined in a study of blood T cells in healthy people across ages. A sample-barcoded 5' primer and a J-beta primer mix were used in a second PCR of about 7 to 11 cycles. TCRdb re-called the 5' RACE reads through MiXCR, storing one row per CDR3 protein. Here the sample spans 1.8 million or so distinct CDR3 sequences, around 40% being singletons. Looked up from germline, CDR1 is SGHKS and CDR2 is YYEKEE (reference sequence). Trimming pared 0 bases from V and 7 bases from J, leaving 14 bases between. CDR3 length equals 15 residues. The rearrangement uses TRBV5-5 and TRBJ2-1; D tentatively reads TRBD1 or TRBD2 (6 bases each). The sequencing input was blood. This clonotype was sampled from a human donor in good health. CDR3 sequence reads: CASSLGWQGRNEQFF. The CDR3 coding sequence is TGTGCCAGCAGCTTGGGGTGGCAGGGGAGGAATGAGCAGTTCTTC. The full variable domain, rest sourced from reference TRBV5-5 and TRBJ2-1, is DAGVTQSPTHLIKTRGQQVTLRCSPISGHKSVSWYQQVLGQGPQFIFQYYEKEERGRGNFPDRFSARQFPNYSSELNVNALLLGDSALYLCASSLGWQGRNEQFFGPGTRLTVL.